This TCR beta chain was profiled in a study of blood T cell repertoires in COVID-19 (dated by TCRdb to 2019 to 2021). With respect to the entire study: Samples covering the acute and convalescent phases of COVID-19 were provided by collaborators in the United States, Italy and Spain. The repertoires were released in a freely available public database meant as a resource for research on the immune response to SARS-CoV-2. Where HLA class I and class II types were available, the types were taken from metadata supplied by the sample provider, not from assay-based typing. The material from the prospective study consisted of cDNA or gDNA derived from T cells, B-cell-depleted T cells, or PBMCs. A de-identified subject ID, COVID-19 status, age in years and sex were almost always included in the sample metadata. The samples were drawn from the first 160 participants of the ongoing ImmuneRACE study and from about 1,200 subjects provided by 6 global collaborators. Subjects who had been exposed to COVID-19, were actively infected with it, or had recovered from it provided the deeply sampled blood TCRbeta repertoires that made up the dataset.

TCRbeta CDR3 regions were amplified from genomic DNA using the immunoSEQ Assay, a bias-controlled multiplex PCR. As for how the authors treated the data: The number of nucleated cells in each sample was estimated from the amplification of reference gene primers within the assay. Sequence reads were collapsed and filtered to measure the absolute abundance of every unique TCRbeta CDR3 rearrangement. Productive Simpson clonality was computed per sample as the square root of Simpson's diversity index over productive rearrangements. Drawn from immuneACCESS, this table holds only the in-frame rearrangements with V and J called that TCRdb kept. Clones are partly lost; checked studies trace under half to an unresolved V gene and leave the rest unexplained. V and J calls and clone size are copied from that table; D and trimming were computed from the DNA. The sample profile shows approximately 130,000 clones; roughly four fifths of them were found once. The top ten hold about 20% of the sample.

Remarks on this clone: What this receptor recognizes is not known. No much larger clonotype is one base removed from it; base qualities were not supplied.

According to the germline V gene, CDR1 reads MNHEY and CDR2 reads SVGAGI. The CDR3 spans 11 residues, from the cysteine through the phenylalanine. Solely the CDR3 DNA is kept, with 33 bases framed from the first base. The junction shows trimming of 5 bases on V and 4 bases on J, plus 5 bases between the germline ends. Participants in the prospective study were enrolled through a virtual design, were aged roughly 18 to 100 years, and lived in 24 United States geographic areas. Cohort assignment in the prospective study relied on participant-reported clinical history from a screening survey and a study questionnaire. ImmuneRACE Cohort 3 recovered participants were defined by two consecutive negative NP/OP PCR tests, healthcare professional clearance, or symptom resolution. In the prospective study, whole blood, serum and a nasopharyngeal or oropharyngeal swab were collected from each participant by mobile phlebotomists. Participants in the prospective study had the option to provide additional blood draws and questionnaires over a roughly 2-month period. Before DNA extraction, prospective study blood samples were shipped either frozen or at room temperature.

Points the paper makes about the study in general: The amount of clinical and demographic metadata varied by source and participant and was provided uncurated.

The TCR comes from a man younger than 40 who had recovered from COVID-19. This sequence uses TRBV6-5 and TRBJ2-5; there is no confident call for the D gene. Sequenced input: PBMCs or T cells enriched from blood (not recorded which). The DNA sequence is given as TGTGCCAGCAGTACTCTAGAGACCCAGTACTTC. Its protein reads: CASSTLETQYF.